This entry is about one T cell receptor (beta chain). The data originate from a study of blood T cell repertoires in COVID-19. Study in general: Acute and convalescent COVID-19 specimens originated in the United States, Italy and Spain. T cells, B-cell-depleted T cells, or PBMCs supplied cDNA or gDNA.

This CDR3 spans 15 amino acids. The germline CDR1 and CDR2 sequences are SGHRS and YFSETQ. J was trimmed by 3 bases and V by 5 bases; bases with no gene match: 7. Original handling: Amplification of reference gene primers provided the estimated nucleated cell counts. Data came from immunoSEQ multiplex PCR; TCRdb stores just in-frame clones and leaves some out. The V and J calls and clone size are taken from that table; D and trimming were inferred from the DNA. The data hold 90,000 to 130,000 clones, with about nine tenths observed a single time. Source material: peripheral blood. This clonotype was sampled from a human donor in a cohort sampled during active COVID-19. The V call is TRBV5-1, the J call TRBJ1-4, with 7 bases lining up with TRBD1. CDR3 protein: CASRPGTAANEKLFF. CDR3 DNA sequence: TGCGCCAGCAGACCCGGGACAGCAGCTAATGAAAAACTGTTTTTT.